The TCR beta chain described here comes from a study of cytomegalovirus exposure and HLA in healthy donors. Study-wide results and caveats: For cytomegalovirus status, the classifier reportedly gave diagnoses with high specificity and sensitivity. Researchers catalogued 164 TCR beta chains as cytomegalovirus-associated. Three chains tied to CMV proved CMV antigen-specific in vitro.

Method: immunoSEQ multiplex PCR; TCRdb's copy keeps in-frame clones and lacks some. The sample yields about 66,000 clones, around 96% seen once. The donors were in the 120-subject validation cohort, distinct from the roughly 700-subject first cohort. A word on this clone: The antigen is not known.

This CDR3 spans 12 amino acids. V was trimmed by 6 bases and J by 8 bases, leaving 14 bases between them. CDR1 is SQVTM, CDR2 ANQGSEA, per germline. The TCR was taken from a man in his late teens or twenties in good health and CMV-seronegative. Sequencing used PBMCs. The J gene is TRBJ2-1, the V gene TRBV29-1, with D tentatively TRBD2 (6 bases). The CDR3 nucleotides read TGCAGCGTCTCTGGACCGGGGGATGAGCAGTTCTTC. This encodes CSVSGPGDEQFF.